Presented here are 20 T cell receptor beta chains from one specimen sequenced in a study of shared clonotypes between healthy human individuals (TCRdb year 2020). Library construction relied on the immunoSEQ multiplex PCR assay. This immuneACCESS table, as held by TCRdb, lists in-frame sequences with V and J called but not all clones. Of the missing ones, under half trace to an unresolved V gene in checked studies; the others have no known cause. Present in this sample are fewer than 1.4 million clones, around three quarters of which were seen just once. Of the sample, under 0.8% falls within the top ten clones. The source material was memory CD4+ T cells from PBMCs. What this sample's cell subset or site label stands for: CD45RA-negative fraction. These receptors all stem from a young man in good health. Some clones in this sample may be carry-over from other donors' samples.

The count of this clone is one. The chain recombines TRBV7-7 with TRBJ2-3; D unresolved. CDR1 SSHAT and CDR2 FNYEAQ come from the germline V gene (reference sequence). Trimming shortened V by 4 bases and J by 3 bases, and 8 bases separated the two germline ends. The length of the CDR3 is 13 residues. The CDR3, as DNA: TGTGCCAGCAGCTCGAACCCAACAGATACGCAGTATTTT. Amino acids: CASSSNPTDTQYF.

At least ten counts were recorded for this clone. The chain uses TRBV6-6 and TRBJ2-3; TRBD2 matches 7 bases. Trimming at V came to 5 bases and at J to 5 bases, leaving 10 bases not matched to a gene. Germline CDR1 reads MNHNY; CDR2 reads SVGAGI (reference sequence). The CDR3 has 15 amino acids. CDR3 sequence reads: CASSPHVSGRDTQYF. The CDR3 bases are TGTGCCAGCAGTCCCCATGTTAGCGGGCGAGATACGCAGTATTTT.

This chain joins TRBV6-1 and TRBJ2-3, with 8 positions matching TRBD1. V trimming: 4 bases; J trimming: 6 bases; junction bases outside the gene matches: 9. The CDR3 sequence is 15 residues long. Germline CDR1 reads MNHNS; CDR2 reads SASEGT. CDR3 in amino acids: CASSGGQGNLDTQYF. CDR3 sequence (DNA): TGTGCCAGCAGTGGAGGACAGGGAAATTTGGATACGCAGTATTTT.

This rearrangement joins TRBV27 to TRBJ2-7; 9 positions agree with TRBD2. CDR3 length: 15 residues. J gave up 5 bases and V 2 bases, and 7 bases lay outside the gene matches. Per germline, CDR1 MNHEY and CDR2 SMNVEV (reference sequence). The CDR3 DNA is TGTGCCAGCAGTTTAGACGCGGGAGGGCCCGACGAGCAGTACTTC. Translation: CASSLDAGGPDEQYF.

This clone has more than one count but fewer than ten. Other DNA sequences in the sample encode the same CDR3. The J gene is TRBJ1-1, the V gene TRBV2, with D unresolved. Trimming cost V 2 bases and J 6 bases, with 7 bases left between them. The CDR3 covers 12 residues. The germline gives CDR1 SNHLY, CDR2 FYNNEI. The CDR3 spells CASSERAAEAFF. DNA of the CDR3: TGTGCCAGCAGTGAAAGAGCGGCTGAAGCTTTCTTT.

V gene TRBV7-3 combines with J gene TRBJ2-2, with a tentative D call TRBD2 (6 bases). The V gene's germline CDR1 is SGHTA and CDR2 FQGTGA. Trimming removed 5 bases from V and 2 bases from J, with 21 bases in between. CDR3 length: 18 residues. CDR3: CASSATGVGAANTGELFF. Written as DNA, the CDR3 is TGTGCCAGCAGCGCAACGGGGGTAGGAGCGGCCAACACCGGGGAGCTGTTTTTT. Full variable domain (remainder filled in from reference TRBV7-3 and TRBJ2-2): GAGVSQTPSNKVTEKGKYVELRCDPISGHTALYWYRQSLGQGPEFLIYFQGTGAADDSGLPNDRFFAVRPEGSVSTLKIQRTERGDSAVYLCASSATGVGAANTGELFFGEGSRLTVL.

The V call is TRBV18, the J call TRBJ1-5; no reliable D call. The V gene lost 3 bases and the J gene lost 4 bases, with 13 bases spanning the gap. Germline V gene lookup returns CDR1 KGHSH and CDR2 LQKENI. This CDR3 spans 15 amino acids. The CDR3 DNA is TGTGCCAGCTCACCGTTCGGGGTGGCGAATCAGCCCCAGCATTTT. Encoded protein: CASSPFGVANQPQHF. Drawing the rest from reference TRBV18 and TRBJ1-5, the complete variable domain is NAGVMQNPRHLVRRRGQEARLRCSPMKGHSHVYWYRQLPEEGLKFMVYLQKENIIDESGMPKERFSAEFPKEGPSILRIQQVVRGDSAAYFCASSPFGVANQPQHFGDGTRLSIL.

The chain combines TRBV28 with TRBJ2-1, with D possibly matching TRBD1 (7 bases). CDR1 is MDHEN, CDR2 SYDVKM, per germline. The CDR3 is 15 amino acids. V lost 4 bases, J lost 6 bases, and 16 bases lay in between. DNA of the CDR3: TGTGCCAGCAGTTCAGGGGGGAAGGCGGCCAATGAGCAGTTCTTC. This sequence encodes CASSSGGKAANEQFF.

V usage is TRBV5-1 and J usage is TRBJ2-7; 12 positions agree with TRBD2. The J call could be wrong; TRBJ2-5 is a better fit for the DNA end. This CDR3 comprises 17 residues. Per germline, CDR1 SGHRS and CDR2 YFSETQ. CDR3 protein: CASSFGLAGGTAETQYF. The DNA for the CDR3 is TGCGCCAGCAGCTTCGGGCTAGCGGGAGGGACCGCAGAGACCCAGTACTTC.

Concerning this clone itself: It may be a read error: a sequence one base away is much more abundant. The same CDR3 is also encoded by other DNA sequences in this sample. The CDR3 DNA follows: TGCGCCAGCAGCCTGGAAGAGACCCAGTACTTC. Its translation is CASSLEETQYF. The chain links TRBV5-1 to TRBJ2-5, with D uncertain. CDR1 and CDR2 from the germline V gene are SGHRS and YFSETQ. This CDR3 has 11 amino acids. V was pared by 4 bases and J by 3 bases, with 4 bases between.

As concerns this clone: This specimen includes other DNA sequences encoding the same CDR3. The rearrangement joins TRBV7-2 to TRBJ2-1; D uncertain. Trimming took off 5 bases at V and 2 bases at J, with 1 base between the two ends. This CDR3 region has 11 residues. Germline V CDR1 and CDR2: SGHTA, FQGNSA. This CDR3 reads CASSPYNEQFF. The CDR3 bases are TGTGCCAGCAGCCCCTACAATGAGCAGTTCTTC.

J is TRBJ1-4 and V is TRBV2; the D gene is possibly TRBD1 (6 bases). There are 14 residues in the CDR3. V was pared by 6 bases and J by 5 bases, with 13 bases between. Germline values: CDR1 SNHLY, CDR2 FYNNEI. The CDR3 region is CASRLTGSNEKLFF. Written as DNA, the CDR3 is TGTGCCAGCAGGCTGACAGGTTCCAATGAAAAACTGTTTTTT.

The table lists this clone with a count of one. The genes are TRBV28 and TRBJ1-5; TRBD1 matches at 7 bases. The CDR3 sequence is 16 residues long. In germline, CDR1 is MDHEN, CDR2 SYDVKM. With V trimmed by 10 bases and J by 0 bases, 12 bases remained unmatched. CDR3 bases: TGTGCCACCGGGACAGCCGCTGACTATAGCAATCAGCCCCAGCATTTT. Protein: CATGTAADYSNQPQHF.

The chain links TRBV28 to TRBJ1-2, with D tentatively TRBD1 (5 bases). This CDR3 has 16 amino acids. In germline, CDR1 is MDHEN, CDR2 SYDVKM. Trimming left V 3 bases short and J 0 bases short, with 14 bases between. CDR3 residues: CASSFETVLANYGYTF. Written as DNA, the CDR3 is TGTGCCAGCAGTTTCGAGACAGTCTTAGCTAACTATGGCTACACCTTC.

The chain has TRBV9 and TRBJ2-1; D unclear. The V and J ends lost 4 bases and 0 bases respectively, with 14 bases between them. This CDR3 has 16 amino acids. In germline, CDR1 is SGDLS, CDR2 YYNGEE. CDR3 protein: CASSFISPTSYNEQFF. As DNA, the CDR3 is TGTGCCAGCAGCTTCATTTCTCCTACCTCCTACAATGAGCAGTTCTTC.

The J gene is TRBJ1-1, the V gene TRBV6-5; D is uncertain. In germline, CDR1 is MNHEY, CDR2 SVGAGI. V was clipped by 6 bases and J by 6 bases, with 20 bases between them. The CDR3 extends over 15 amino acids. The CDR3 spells CASRTTTHKTSEAFF. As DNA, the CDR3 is TGTGCCAGCAGGACGACAACCCATAAGACCTCTGAAGCTTTCTTT.

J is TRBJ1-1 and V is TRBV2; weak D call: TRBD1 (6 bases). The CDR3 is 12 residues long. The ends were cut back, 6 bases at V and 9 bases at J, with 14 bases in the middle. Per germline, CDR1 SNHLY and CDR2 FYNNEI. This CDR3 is CASRNYRAKAFF. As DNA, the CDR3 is TGTGCCAGCAGGAACTACAGGGCTAAAGCTTTCTTT.

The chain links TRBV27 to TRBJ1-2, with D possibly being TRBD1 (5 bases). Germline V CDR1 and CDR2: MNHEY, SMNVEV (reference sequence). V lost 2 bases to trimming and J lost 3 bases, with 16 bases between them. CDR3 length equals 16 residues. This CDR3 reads CASSLNGATGYYGYTF. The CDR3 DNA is TGTGCCAGCAGTTTAAATGGAGCCACAGGATACTATGGCTACACCTTC.

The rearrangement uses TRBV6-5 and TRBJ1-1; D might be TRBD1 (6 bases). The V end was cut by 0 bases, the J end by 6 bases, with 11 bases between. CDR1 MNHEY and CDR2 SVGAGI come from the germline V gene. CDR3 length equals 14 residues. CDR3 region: CASSYSGGGPEAFF. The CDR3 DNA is TGTGCCAGCAGTTACTCTGGGGGCGGACCTGAAGCTTTCTTT.

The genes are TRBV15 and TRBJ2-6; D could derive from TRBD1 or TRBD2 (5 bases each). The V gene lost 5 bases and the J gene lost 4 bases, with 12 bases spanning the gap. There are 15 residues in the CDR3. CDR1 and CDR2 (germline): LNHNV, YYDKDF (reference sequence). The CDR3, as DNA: TGTGCCACCAGCTTGGGGACCCTGGGGGCCAACGTCCTGACTTTC. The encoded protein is CATSLGTLGANVLTF.